The 23 T cell receptor beta chains below come from one sample, sequenced in a study of T cell repertoires in cytomegalovirus infection. For these TCRs, the target antigens are not known. Via MiXCR, TCRdb re-called the reads, giving one row per CDR3 protein. The sample consists of about 51,000 distinct CDR3 sequences, about a fifth of them appearing once. The sample was CD8+ T cells from cultured PBMCs, taken from culture after CMV antigen stimulation. Receptor source: a human donor in good health (CMV status not recorded). Some clones in this sample may be carry-over from other donors' samples.

The CDR3 DNA sequence: TGTGCCAGCAGCATCCGCCCCCAGACCTACAATGAGCAGTTCTTC. Translation gives CASSIRPQTYNEQFF. The genes are TRBV28 and TRBJ2-1, with unresolved D. V lost 6 bases to trimming and J lost 2 bases, with 14 bases between them. This CDR3 contains 15 residues. Germline loops: CDR1 MDHEN, CDR2 SYDVKM.

This chain uses TRBV9 with TRBJ2-5; D perhaps matches TRBD2 (6 bases). The CDR3 spans 16 residues. Trimming took 3 bases from V and 5 from J, leaving 20 bases between them. The V gene's germline CDR1 is SGDLS and CDR2 YYNGEE. CDR3 loop: CASSGRLGSGDETQYF. In DNA, the CDR3 is TGTGCCAGCAGCGGAAGACTCGGTTCGGGAGACGAGACCCAGTACTTC. The full variable domain, its missing parts supplied by reference TRBV9 and TRBJ2-5, is DSGVTQTPKHLITATGQRVTLRCSPRSGDLSVYWYQQSLDQGLQFLIQYYNGEERAKGNILERFSAQQFPDLHSELNLSSLELGDSALYFCASSGRLGSGDETQYFGPGTRLLVL.

This clonotype was detected only a few times. The chain employs TRBV27 and TRBJ1-2; TRBD1 might be the D (6 bases). The CDR3 is 14 residues long. Germline V gene lookup returns CDR1 MNHEY and CDR2 SMNVEV (reference sequence). V dropped 3 bases and J dropped 8 bases, with 16 bases sitting between them. The CDR3 DNA sequence: TGTGCCAGCAGTTTCGGGGGGCGCGGAAGGGGCTACACCTTC. Protein: CASSFGGRGRGYTF.

This clonotype turned up a few times. This chain joins TRBV7-8 and TRBJ1-3; tentative D call: TRBD1 (5 bases). Germline lookup yields CDR1 SGHVS and CDR2 FQNEAQ. Trimming pared 6 bases from V and 4 bases from J, leaving 16 bases between. This CDR3 contains 15 residues. CDR3 loop: CASSSPMGEGNTIYF. The CDR3 DNA follows: TGTGCCAGCAGTTCTCCCATGGGGGAAGGAAACACCATATATTTT.

The gene calls are TRBV5-5 and TRBJ1-2; no definite D call. This CDR3 comprises 13 residues. V lost 2 bases and J 4 bases, leaving 9 bases between the germline ends. In germline, CDR1 is SGHKS, CDR2 YYEKEE (reference sequence). CDR3 in amino acids: CASSFPEFYGYTF. CDR3 DNA: TGTGCCAGCAGCTTTCCAGAATTCTATGGCTACACCTTC.

CDR3 DNA sequence: TGTGCCAGCACCCACAAGACAGGTATCAATCAGCCCCAGCATTTT. It specifies CASTHKTGINQPQHF. The rearrangement links TRBV28 to TRBJ1-5; D may be TRBD1 (6 bases). Deletions cut 7 bases from V and 3 bases from J, with 16 bases between. Germline CDR1 and CDR2: MDHEN and SYDVKM. This CDR3 comprises 15 residues.

J is TRBJ2-5 and V is TRBV7-6; D is undetermined. The CDR3 sequence is 13 residues long. V lost 2 bases, J lost 5 bases, and 9 bases lay in between. The germline gives CDR1 SGHVS, CDR2 FNYEAQ. The CDR3 DNA is TGTGCCAGCAGCTTAACTTTCCGGGAGACCCAGTACTTC. Its translation: CASSLTFRETQYF. Full variable domain (remainder filled in from reference TRBV7-6 and TRBJ2-5): GAGVSQSPRYKVTKRGQDVALRCDPISGHVSLYWYRQALGQGPEFLTYFNYEAQQDKSGLPNDRFSAERPEGSISTLTIQRTEQRDSAMYRCASSLTFRETQYFGPGTRLLVL.

This clonotype has just a few counts. The V call is TRBV19, the J call TRBJ2-1; possible D gene TRBD2, 5 bases. The V end lost 5 bases, the J end lost 6 bases, and 14 bases lay between the germline ends. Germline assignment: CDR1 LNHDA and CDR2 SQIVND (reference sequence). This CDR3 is 14 amino acids long. In nucleotides, the CDR3 is TGTGCCAGTAGTGTTCCGGGATACGTCAATGAGCAGTTCTTC. This translates into CASSVPGYVNEQFF.

The chain joins TRBV7-8 to TRBJ2-2; D may be TRBD1 (5 bases). Trimming pared 1 base from V and 6 bases from J, leaving 15 bases between. The CDR3 extends over 16 amino acids. The V gene's germline CDR1 is SGHVS and CDR2 FQNEAQ. The CDR3 is CASSLGGRVSAGELFF. The CDR3 bases are TGTGCCAGCAGCTTAGGTGGCAGGGTATCCGCCGGGGAGCTGTTTTTT.

V usage is TRBV27 and J usage is TRBJ1-1; D gene unclear. The length of the CDR3 is 15 residues. V lost 5 bases and J 4 bases, leaving 17 bases between the germline ends. The germline CDR1 and CDR2 sequences are MNHEY and SMNVEV (reference sequence). CDR3: CASSPLWGGSTEAFF. CDR3 bases: TGTGCCAGCAGTCCCCTTTGGGGTGGGAGCACTGAAGCTTTCTTT.

This clonotype was counted only a few times. The CDR3 nucleotides are TGTGCCAGCAGCTTAGCAGACAGGGGCGGGGGTGAAGCTTTCTTT. It codes for CASSLADRGGGEAFF. The chain joins TRBV7-2 to TRBJ1-1; 8 positions agree with TRBD1. From germline, CDR1 is SGHTA and CDR2 FQGNSA. This CDR3 region has 15 residues. V lost 0 bases, J lost 7 bases, and 7 bases stayed unmatched.

CDR3 protein: CASSKGGNPYNEQFF. The CDR3 nucleotides read TGTGCCAGCAGCAAAGGGGGGAACCCCTACAATGAGCAGTTCTTC. The chain links TRBV11-1 to TRBJ2-1; D may correspond to TRBD1 or TRBD2 (6 bases each). The V end lost 5 bases, the J end lost 2 bases, and 13 bases lay between the germline ends. Germline assignment: CDR1 SGHAT and CDR2 FQDESV (reference sequence). The CDR3 is 15 residues long.

In this sample, this clonotype turned up a few times. This rearrangement joins TRBV6-5 to TRBJ2-7; 8 bases map to TRBD2. Germline V gene data show CDR1 as MNHEY and CDR2 as SVGAGI. Trimming took 4 bases from V and 0 from J; bases not matched to a gene: 8. The CDR3 contains 16 residues. DNA for the CDR3: TGTGCCAGCAGTTCCCCTCGGGGGGGAAGCTCCTACGAGCAGTACTTC. Translation: CASSSPRGGSSYEQYF.

This clonotype was detected only a few times. This CDR3 is CASSIGGEETQYF. CDR3 nucleotide sequence: TGTGCCAGCAGCATAGGAGGGGAAGAGACCCAGTACTTC. V gene TRBV27 combines with J gene TRBJ2-5; a weak D match, TRBD2 (6 bases). Trimming removed 6 bases at V and 3 bases at J, with 11 bases between. Germline V gene lookup returns CDR1 MNHEY and CDR2 SMNVEV (reference sequence). The CDR3 consists of 13 residues.

This clonotype was counted at least ten times. This sequence joins TRBV7-8 and TRBJ2-3; 9 bases are shared with TRBD2. Germline CDR1 and CDR2: SGHVS and FQNEAQ. The CDR3 loop spans 15 amino acids. The ends lost 4 bases at V and 0 bases at J; junction bases unmatched: 2. DNA of the CDR3: TGTGCCAGCAGCTCCGGGACTAGCAGCACAGATACGCAGTATTTT. Translating it yields CASSSGTSSTDTQYF.

This clonotype has only a few counts. The junction departs from the called germline gene at one end, perhaps through a read error. J is TRBJ1-1 and V is TRBV20-1; D uncertain. CDR3 length: 13 residues. Germline V gene lookup returns CDR1 DFQATT and CDR2 SNEGSKA (reference sequence). The CDR3 nucleotides are TGCAGTGCTAGGAGCAGGATGAACACTGAAGTTTTCTTT. It translates to CSARSRMNTEVFF.

This clonotype was seen a few times. CDR3 sequence reads: CASSLTGASYNEQFF. As DNA, the CDR3 is TGTGCCAGCAGCCTTACGGGGGCGTCCTACAATGAGCAGTTCTTC. V and J are TRBV5-4 and TRBJ2-1; TRBD1 or TRBD2 may be the D gene (6 bases each). V was clipped by 4 bases and J by 1 base, with 12 bases between them. The V gene's germline CDR1 is SGHNT and CDR2 YYREEE (reference sequence). The CDR3 sequence is 15 residues long.

A few counts support this clonotype. The V call is TRBV10-3, the J call TRBJ2-5; no clear D. Trimming removed 3 bases from V and 1 base from J, with 3 bases in between. Germline CDR1 ENHRY, CDR2 SYGVKD. This CDR3 region has 12 residues. CDR3 bases: TGTGCCATCAGTGAAACCCAAGAGACCCAGTACTTC. Amino acid sequence: CAISETQETQYF.

The V call is TRBV7-8, the J call TRBJ1-5; a weak D match, TRBD1 (6 bases). The V gene lost 4 bases and the J gene lost 7 bases, with 20 bases spanning the gap. CDR3 length equals 16 residues. The germline gives CDR1 SGHVS, CDR2 FQNEAQ. CDR3 nucleotides: TGTGCCAGCAGCTCACTCAGGGAGGGGGTGAGGCAGCCCCAGCATTTT. Its translation is CASSSLREGVRQPQHF. Filled out from reference TRBV7-8 and TRBJ1-5, the complete variable domain reads GAGVSQSPRYKVAKRGQDVALRCDPISGHVSLFWYQQALGQGPEFLTYFQNEAQLDKSGLPSDRFFAERPEGSVSTLKIQRTQQEDSAVYLCASSSLREGVRQPQHFGDGTRLSIL.

This clonotype has just a few counts. V is TRBV10-3 and J is TRBJ2-7, with D possibly being TRBD1 (5 bases). In germline, CDR1 is ENHRY, CDR2 SYGVKD. This CDR3 region has 15 residues. V dropped 2 bases and J dropped 0 bases, with 11 bases sitting between them. CDR3 sequence (DNA): TGTGCCATCAGTGAGGACAGATTGAGCTCCTACGAGCAGTACTTC. Its translation is CAISEDRLSSYEQYF.

In its sample, this clonotype was seen many times. The rearrangement links TRBV6-5 to TRBJ1-1, with D uncertain. This CDR3 region has 13 residues. V was cut by 2 bases and J by 1 base, with 5 bases left in between. Germline CDR1 and CDR2: MNHEY and SVGAGI. The CDR3 coding sequence is TGTGCCAGCAGTTACACCAGGAACACTGAAGCTTTCTTT. Translating gives CASSYTRNTEAFF.

The chain couples TRBV2 to TRBJ2-7, with 7 nucleotides matching TRBD2. In germline, CDR1 is SNHLY, CDR2 FYNNEI. The CDR3 is made up of 16 amino acids. The J segment lost 1 base and the V segment lost 2 bases, leaving 8 bases of the junction unmatched. For the CDR3, the DNA is TGTGCCAGCAGTGAAAGCGGAGCGGGACCGTCCTACGAGCAGTACTTC. This sequence encodes CASSESGAGPSYEQYF.

This sequence joins TRBV6-2 or TRBV6-3 and TRBJ2-1, with D perhaps matching TRBD2 (5 bases). CDR1 and CDR2 from the germline V gene are MNHEY and SVGEGT. V shed 2 bases and J shed 8 bases, with 16 bases lying between them. This CDR3 is built from 15 residues. CDR3 nucleotide sequence: TGTGCCAGCAGTTACAGCGTGCGAGGGTGGTATGAGCAGTTCTTC. Translating gives CASSYSVRGWYEQFF.